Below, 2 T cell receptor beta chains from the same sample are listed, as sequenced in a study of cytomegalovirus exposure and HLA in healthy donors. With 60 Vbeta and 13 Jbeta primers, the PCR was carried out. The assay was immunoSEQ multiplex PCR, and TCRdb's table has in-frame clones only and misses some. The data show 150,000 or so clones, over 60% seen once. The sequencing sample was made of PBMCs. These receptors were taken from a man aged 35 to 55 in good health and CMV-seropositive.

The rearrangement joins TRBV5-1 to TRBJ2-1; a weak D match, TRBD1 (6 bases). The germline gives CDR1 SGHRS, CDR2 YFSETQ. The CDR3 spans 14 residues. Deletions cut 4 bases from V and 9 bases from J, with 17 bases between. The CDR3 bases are TGCGCCAGCAGCCTCGAGAGGACAGTGACTGAGCAGTTCTTC. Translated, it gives CASSLERTVTEQFF.

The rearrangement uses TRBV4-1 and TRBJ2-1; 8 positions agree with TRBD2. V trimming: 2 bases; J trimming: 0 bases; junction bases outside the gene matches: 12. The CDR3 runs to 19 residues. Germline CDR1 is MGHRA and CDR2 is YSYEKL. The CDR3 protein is CASSQLFAGGGSSYNEQFF. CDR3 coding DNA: TGCGCCAGCAGCCAACTATTTGCGGGAGGAGGGAGCTCCTACAATGAGCAGTTCTTC.